The 32 T cell receptor beta chains presented below share a single source sample, sequenced in a study of blood T cell repertoires in COVID-19 (dated by TCRdb to the early 2020s). To prepare the library, the immunoSEQ multiplex PCR assay was applied. TCRdb holds this immuneACCESS table with in-frame rearrangements only. Some clones are missing; in checked studies, unresolved V genes explain under half, and the rest has no known cause. The sample table contains 100,000 or so clones; only one count was recorded for about 85% of them. The ten top clones hold roughly 2% of the sample. Input material: peripheral blood. The source is a man between 45 and 60 years old with active COVID-19.

The chain has TRBV11-2 and TRBJ1-1, with TRBD1 identical over 7 bases. V lost 4 bases and J lost 3; bases outside the gene matches: 5. The germline V gene has CDR1 SGHAT and CDR2 FQNNGV. CDR3 length: 14 residues. The CDR3 DNA reads as TGTGCCAGCAGCTCCAACAGGGGTTACACTGAAGCTTTCTTT. Residues: CASSSNRGYTEAFF. Variable domain in full (rest from reference TRBV11-2 and TRBJ1-1): EAGVAQSPRYKIIEKRQSVAFWCNPISGHATLYWYQQILGQGPKLLIQFQNNGVVDDSQLPKDRFSAERLKGVDSTLKIQPAKLEDSAVYLCASSSNRGYTEAFFGQGTRLTVV.

The chain is built from TRBV9 and TRBJ1-1, with 8 bases matching TRBD1. Germline assignment: CDR1 SGDLS and CDR2 YYNGEE. With V trimmed by 4 bases and J by 1 base, 6 bases remained unmatched. This CDR3 has 15 amino acids. Written as DNA, the CDR3 is TGTGCCAGCAGCCCAGGGGGCGCAGGGAACACTGAAGCTTTCTTT. Its translation: CASSPGGAGNTEAFF.

The chain combines TRBV13 with TRBJ1-4; perhaps TRBD1 as D (6 bases). In germline, CDR1 is PRHDT, CDR2 FYEKMQ (reference sequence). The CDR3 contains 13 residues. V lost 5 bases and J lost 11, with 15 bases in between. This CDR3 reads CASSSRQARKLFF. DNA for the CDR3: TGTGCCAGCAGCAGCCGACAGGCTAGGAAACTGTTTTTT.

The DNA of the CDR3 is TGTGCCAGTAGCCCTGAGCCTAGCTCCTATAATTCACCCCTCCACTTT. Translation: CASSPEPSSYNSPLHF. The chain recombines TRBV19 with TRBJ1-6; D unresolved. This CDR3 contains 16 residues. Deletions cut 6 bases from V and 0 bases from J, with 12 bases between. Germline values: CDR1 LNHDA, CDR2 SQIVND (reference sequence).

The CDR3 nucleotides are TGTGCCAGCACCAAGGGACTGACAGGGAACTATGGCTACACCTTC. Translated, it gives CASTKGLTGNYGYTF. This chain joins TRBV6-6 and TRBJ1-2, with 7 bases fitting TRBD1. The CDR3 has 15 amino acids. The germline gives CDR1 MNHNY, CDR2 SVGAGI (reference sequence). V lost 7 bases, J lost 2 bases, and 10 bases stayed unmatched.

The chain combines TRBV4-3 with TRBJ2-3, with 15 bases aligning to TRBD2. This CDR3 spans 17 amino acids. The V gene end was trimmed by 1 base and the J gene end by 6 bases; junction bases not matched to a gene: 5. The germline gives CDR1 LGHNA, CDR2 YSLEER. The CDR3 loop reads CASSQGTSGGAGDTQYF. The CDR3 DNA follows: TGCGCCAGCAGCCAAGGGACTAGCGGGGGGGCAGGTGATACGCAGTATTTT.

V is TRBV12-5 and J is TRBJ1-3; no definite D call. The V end was cut by 5 bases, the J end by 5 bases, with 16 bases between. From germline, CDR1 is LGHNT and CDR2 FRNRAP. The CDR3 runs 15 residues. The chain's CDR3 is CASGPPIGYRNTIYF. Here the CDR3 DNA reads TGTGCTAGTGGTCCCCCCATCGGGTATAGAAACACCATATATTTT.

The CDR3 protein is CASSGGTGRSYNEQFF. CDR3 nucleotide sequence: TGTGCCAGCAGCGGGGGGACGGGTCGCTCCTACAATGAGCAGTTCTTC. This chain joins TRBV5-6 and TRBJ2-1; D might be TRBD2 (6 bases). The V and J ends lost 4 bases and 0 bases respectively, with 14 bases between them. The germline CDR1 and CDR2 sequences are SGHDT and YYEEEE. The CDR3 runs to 16 residues.

The count of this clone is one. The chain recombines TRBV27 with TRBJ1-2; D is ambiguous. Per germline, CDR1 MNHEY and CDR2 SMNVEV (reference sequence). CDR3 length: 13 amino acids. V dropped 6 bases and J dropped 4 bases, with 12 bases sitting between them. The CDR3, as DNA: TGTGCCAGCAGCTCTACAGTTAGCTATGGCTACACCTTC. Translated: CASSSTVSYGYTF.

A note on this clone: The sample has other DNA sequences that encode this CDR3 too. This chain links TRBV10-3 with TRBJ1-1, with 9 positions matching TRBD1. The CDR3 totals 15 residues. In germline, CDR1 is ENHRY, CDR2 SYGVKD. V gave up 3 bases and J gave up 4 bases; unmatched junction bases: 6. The CDR3 DNA reads TGTGCCATCAGTGATTTGGGACAGGGAGGCACTGAAGCTTTCTTT. This gives the protein CAISDLGQGGTEAFF.

This clone has only one observation. V gene TRBV18 combines with J gene TRBJ2-7, with a weak D call TRBD1 (5 bases). The CDR3 loop spans 13 amino acids. Looked up from germline, CDR1 is KGHSH and CDR2 is LQKENI. The V end lost 3 bases, the J end lost 1 base, and 7 bases lay between the germline ends. The CDR3 coding sequence is TGTGCCAGCTCACCCCAGGGTTCCTACGAGCAGTACTTC. Protein: CASSPQGSYEQYF.

The chain combines TRBV3-1 (or the pseudogene TRBV3-2) with TRBJ1-6, with no clear D. The CDR3 is 16 amino acids. Germline V gene data show CDR1 as LGHDT and CDR2 as YNNKEL (reference sequence). V was clipped by 1 base and J by 6 bases, with 13 bases between them. CDR3 in amino acids: CASSQVFRIANSPLHF. CDR3 nucleotide sequence: TGTGCCAGCAGCCAAGTATTTCGGATAGCTAATTCACCCCTCCACTTT.

This chain links TRBV4-1 with TRBJ2-2; D is possibly TRBD1 (5 bases). The V end lost 3 bases, the J end lost 4 bases, and 12 bases lay between the germline ends. The length of the CDR3 is 15 residues. From germline, CDR1 is MGHRA and CDR2 YSYEKL. CDR3 residues: CASSHQGAVTGELFF. Here the CDR3 DNA reads TGCGCCAGCAGCCATCAGGGCGCGGTCACCGGGGAGCTGTTTTTT.

This chain joins TRBV11-2 and TRBJ2-7, with D maybe TRBD2 (6 bases). The V and J ends lost 5 bases and 0 bases respectively, with 20 bases between them. CDR3 length: 17 amino acids. Germline V lookup: CDR1 SGHAT, CDR2 FQNNGV. The CDR3 here is CASSPLRGARSSYEQYF. The CDR3 DNA reads as TGTGCCAGCAGCCCTCTGCGCGGGGCCAGGAGCTCCTACGAGCAGTACTTC. Drawing the rest from reference TRBV11-2 and TRBJ2-7, the complete variable domain is EAGVAQSPRYKIIEKRQSVAFWCNPISGHATLYWYQQILGQGPKLLIQFQNNGVVDDSQLPKDRFSAERLKGVDSTLKIQPAKLEDSAVYLCASSPLRGARSSYEQYFGPGTRLTVT.

This chain joins TRBV28 and TRBJ2-7; D gene unclear. V was clipped by 2 bases and J by 4 bases, with 6 bases between them. Germline CDR1 MDHEN, CDR2 SYDVKM. This CDR3 region has 12 residues. The DNA for the CDR3 is TGTGCCAGCAGTTTACAGGCGTACGAGCAGTACTTC. This gives the protein CASSLQAYEQYF. The complete variable domain, with remaining parts taken from reference TRBV28 and TRBJ2-7, reads DVKVTQSSRYLVKRTGEKVFLECVQDMDHENMFWYRQDPGLGLRLIYFSYDVKMKEKGDIPEGYSVSREKKERFSLILESASTNQTSMYLCASSLQAYEQYFGPGTRLTVT.

This sequence joins TRBV29-1 and TRBJ2-1; 7 bases are shared with TRBD2. V gave up 3 bases and J gave up 4 bases; unmatched junction bases: 15. CDR1 and CDR2 (germline): SQVTM, ANQGSEA. The CDR3 runs to 17 residues. DNA for the CDR3: TGCAGCGTTGAGGATCCGGGGGGAGATAGTGCGTACAATGAGCAGTTCTTC. Translation: CSVEDPGGDSAYNEQFF.

The chain carries TRBV11-2 and TRBJ2-2; TRBD2 agrees at 12 bases. J gave up 4 bases and V 5 bases, and 14 bases lay outside the gene matches. In germline, CDR1 is SGHAT, CDR2 FQNNGV. This CDR3 is 19 amino acids long. The CDR3 region is CASSIPRLAGGGGTGELFF. The DNA of the CDR3 is TGTGCCAGCAGCATACCTCGCCTAGCGGGGGGGGGTGGCACCGGGGAGCTGTTTTTT.

This chain joins TRBV7-2 and TRBJ1-1, with a possible D match to TRBD1 (5 bases). V was pared by 2 bases and J by 4 bases, with 11 bases between. In germline, CDR1 is SGHTA, CDR2 FQGNSA. This CDR3 has 14 amino acids. The CDR3 DNA sequence: TGTGCCAGCAGCTTAACTGTCGGGGGCACTGAAGCTTTCTTT. It codes for CASSLTVGGTEAFF.

The chain couples TRBV3-1 (or the pseudogene TRBV3-2) to TRBJ2-7, with 10 positions matching TRBD1. In germline, CDR1 is LGHDT, CDR2 YNNKEL (reference sequence). Trimming took 7 bases from V and 5 from J; bases not matched to a gene: 8. The CDR3 consists of 14 residues. The CDR3: CASTSDRGGDEQYF. Here the CDR3 DNA reads TGTGCCAGCACCTCGGACAGGGGGGGCGACGAGCAGTACTTC.

This sequence joins TRBV27 and TRBJ2-5, with D possibly matching TRBD1 (5 bases). Germline V lookup: CDR1 MNHEY, CDR2 SMNVEV (reference sequence). V gave up 6 bases and J gave up 2 bases, with 13 bases separating them. The CDR3 is 14 amino acids. Written as DNA, the CDR3 is TGTGCCAGCAGCTTAAGGCAGGGACAAGAGACCCAGTACTTC. It encodes CASSLRQGQETQYF.

The chain is built from TRBV19 and TRBJ2-7; D is undetermined. V was cut by 5 bases and J by 2 bases, with 10 bases left in between. The CDR3 runs to 13 residues. The germline V gene has CDR1 LNHDA and CDR2 SQIVND (reference sequence). The DNA for the CDR3 is TGTGCCAGTAGTTCGAGCAGGACCTACGAGCAGTACTTC. Amino acids: CASSSSRTYEQYF.

The gene calls are TRBV19 and TRBJ1-2; D is unclear. From germline, CDR1 is LNHDA and CDR2 SQIVND (reference sequence). Trimming took 5 bases from V and 5 from J, leaving 12 bases between them. The CDR3 length is 13 residues. The CDR3 coding sequence is TGTGCCAGTAGTGAGGCCGTTAGATATGGCTACACCTTC. Protein sequence: CASSEAVRYGYTF.

The J gene is TRBJ2-2, the V gene TRBV12-3 or TRBV12-4; the D gene is possibly TRBD1 (6 bases). The germline V and J ends were trimmed by 1 base and 6 bases, with 6 bases remaining between them. The CDR3 consists of 13 residues. The CDR3 sequence is CASSLEGAGELFF. Written as DNA, the CDR3 is TGTGCCAGCAGTTTAGAGGGGGCCGGGGAGCTGTTTTTT.

The V gene is TRBV3-1 (or the pseudogene TRBV3-2), the J gene TRBJ2-7; a possible D gene is TRBD1 (6 bases). V lost 4 bases to trimming and J lost 5 bases, with 12 bases between them. Germline V gives CDR1 LGHDT, CDR2 YNNKEL (reference sequence). There are 13 residues in the CDR3. The CDR3 sequence: CASSRQQGHEQYF. In DNA, the CDR3 is TGTGCCAGCAGCCGCCAACAGGGCCACGAGCAGTACTTC.

Only a few counts were recorded for this clone. The rearrangement links TRBV7-7 to TRBJ2-5, with 9 positions matching TRBD2. The CDR3 length is 13 residues. CDR1 and CDR2 (germline): SSHAT, FNYEAQ (reference sequence). The trim removed 8 bases at V and 3 bases at J, leaving 4 bases unmatched. The CDR3 here is CASRRLAEETQYF. CDR3 in DNA: TGTGCCAGCCGACGACTAGCGGAAGAGACCCAGTACTTC.

This chain uses TRBV10-1 with TRBJ1-2; TRBD1 matches 10 bases. The junction had 9 bases not matched to a gene; V was cut back by 6 bases and J by 8 bases. The germline CDR1 and CDR2 sequences are WNHNN and SYGVQD (reference sequence). The CDR3 sequence is 14 residues long. The CDR3 nucleotides are TGCGCCAGCAGGACAGGGGGCGCGTTATGGGGCTACACCTTC. Residues: CASRTGGALWGYTF.

The genes are TRBV7-3 and TRBJ1-2; 8 nucleotides agree with TRBD1. This CDR3 is built from 15 residues. Germline V lookup: CDR1 SGHTA, CDR2 FQGTGA. With 2 bases clipped from V and 7 bases from J, the junction kept 9 bases outside the gene matches. In DNA, the CDR3 is TGTGCCAGCAGCTTAGGCGCAGGGGGCGCGGGTGGCTACACCTTC. Translating it yields CASSLGAGGAGGYTF.

The chain combines TRBV9 with TRBJ2-1; D uncertain. The germline gives CDR1 SGDLS, CDR2 YYNGEE. This CDR3 comprises 13 residues. V lost 4 bases and J 6 bases, leaving 11 bases between the germline ends. CDR3 sequence reads: CASSPLPVNEQFF. DNA of the CDR3: TGTGCCAGCAGCCCCCTCCCAGTCAATGAGCAGTTCTTC.

The V call is TRBV5-1, the J call TRBJ1-1; perhaps TRBD1 as D (6 bases). Per the germline V gene, CDR1 is SGHRS and CDR2 is YFSETQ. Trimming took 2 bases from V and 4 from J, leaving 12 bases between them. CDR3 size: 14 residues. CDR3 DNA: TGCGCCAGCAGCTTCAGGGGAGAAGGCACTGAAGCTTTCTTT. Its translation is CASSFRGEGTEAFF.

This clone was seen only once. V gene TRBV5-1 combines with J gene TRBJ2-6, with TRBD1 identical over 7 bases. The CDR3 is 15 amino acids. Unmatched junction bases numbered 7, after V lost 4 bases and J lost 6 bases. Germline V gene sequence: CDR1 SGHRS, CDR2 YFSETQ. DNA for the CDR3: TGCGCCAGCAGCAAGGGACAGCCCGCGGCCAACGTCCTGACTTTC. Residues: CASSKGQPAANVLTF. Drawing the rest from reference TRBV5-1 and TRBJ2-6, the complete variable domain is KAGVTQTPRYLIKTRGQQVTLSCSPISGHRSVSWYQQTPGQGLQFLFEYFSETQRNKGNFPGRFSGRQFSNSRSEMNVSTLELGDSALYLCASSKGQPAANVLTFGAGSRLTVL.

The chain recombines TRBV12-5 with TRBJ1-2, with D possibly TRBD1 on 6 matching bases. Trimming took 4 bases from V and 4 from J, leaving 13 bases between them. This CDR3 spans 14 amino acids. Germline CDR1 is LGHNT and CDR2 is FRNRAP. This CDR3 reads CASGSFGTSYGYTF. CDR3 DNA: TGTGCTAGTGGTTCCTTTGGGACAAGCTATGGCTACACCTTC.

This chain links TRBV11-2 with TRBJ1-5; no clear D gene. CDR1 and CDR2 (germline): SGHAT, FQNNGV. V was shortened by 5 bases and J by 4 bases, with 15 bases between the two germline ends. The CDR3 consists of 15 residues. The CDR3 DNA is TGTGCCAGCAGCCAGATAGGAGGGCATAATCAGCCCCAGCATTTT. It codes for CASSQIGGHNQPQHF.